This TCR beta chain derives from a study of beta chain features in type 1 diabetes. About the study: Patients did not differ from healthy donors in age, gender or cell yield. Study-wide findings and caveats: Cells expressing TCR highly could be over-represented by cDNA sequencing.

The CDR3 has 16 amino acids. Germline V gives CDR1 SGHTA, CDR2 FQGNSA. Trimming removed 1 base from V and 5 bases from J; junction bases left unmatched: 7. As to this clone: Antigen specificity is unknown.

All of the isolated RNA was reverse transcribed, so expressed TCRB transcripts were sequenced. Naive, central memory and regulatory T cell samples came to a mean of approximately 4 million reads. The protocol was immunoSEQ multiplex PCR, while the TCRdb copy is restricted to in-frame clones and leaves out a portion. The table has 900,000 or so clones, roughly 15% seen once. This sequence joins TRBV7-2 and TRBJ2-3; 9 bases align to TRBD2. The TCR comes from a woman in her late teens or twenties in good health. The sequenced sample was naive CD4+ T cells from blood. The CDR3 DNA is TGTGCCAGCAGCTTAGGTCCTAGCGGGGTGCGAGATACGCAGTATTTT. It is translated as CASSLGPSGVRDTQYF. The full variable domain, its missing parts supplied by reference TRBV7-2 and TRBJ2-3, is GAGVSQSPSNKVTEKGKDVELRCDPISGHTALYWYRQSLGQGLEFLIYFQGNSAPDKSGLPSDRFSAERTGGSVSTLTIQRTQQEDSAVYLCASSLGPSGVRDTQYFGPGTRLTVL.